The clone carrying this TCR beta chain was counted between two and nine times. Antigen: not known. The data were obtained in a study of T cell responses to AZD1222 COVID-19 vaccine. Study details: The analysis combined second doses at about 4 or about 12 weeks.

The ends lost 7 bases at V and 2 bases at J; junction bases unmatched: 8. This CDR3 contains 14 residues. Germline loops: CDR1 MGHDK, CDR2 SYGVNS. Profiled with immunoSEQ multiplex PCR; TCRdb holds only in-frame clones, not every one. The table has about 85,000 clones, 75% to 90% seen once. Regarding the study as a whole: The CD4 TCRs associated with vaccination extended across spike and predominated at 160-218 and 743-854.

This clonotype was sampled from an adult in good health. The rearrangement joins TRBV25-1 to TRBJ2-7, with 7 bases aligning to TRBD2. The sample in question was peripheral blood, obtained on day 0 of AZD1222 vaccination. CDR3 sequence (DNA): TGTGCCAGCACCTCCGGACTAGGGGCCTACGAGCAGTACTTC. As protein: CASTSGLGAYEQYF.